This is a list of T cell receptor beta chains from one sample in a study of T cells in Graves' hyperthyroidism and ophthalmopathy. A single record per CDR3 protein comes from TCRdb applying MiXCR to the multiplex PCR reads. The data contain about half a million distinct CDR3 sequences, 15% to 20% of them seen just once; the ten biggest clones take up over 25%. The sequenced sample was blood. Receptors originate from a woman in her 30s with Graves' ophthalmopathy. The CDR3 runs from the conserved cysteine through the conserved F or W. A D gene is named only where the DNA matches it firmly. Clone size is stated in some rows and not others, as once, few, many or a class when expanded.

v_gene	abundance	j_gene	d_gene	CDR3nt	CDR3aa
TRBV28	many	TRBJ1-1	.	TGTGCCAGCCCCCCCGACGACGGAGGGTACACTGAAGCTTTCTTT	CASPPDDGGYTEAFF
TRBV27	.	TRBJ2-3	TRBD2	TGTGCCAGCAGTGTCCTAGCGGACAACACAGATACGCAGTATTTT	CASSVLADNTDTQYF
TRBV6-1	many	TRBJ1-2	.	TGTGCCAGCAGAATCGACGGAGGCTACACCTTC	CASRIDGGYTF
TRBV12-3/TRBV12-4	many	TRBJ2-3	.	TGTGCCAGCAGTCGAATCCACTATACGCAGTATTTT	CASSRIHYTQYF
TRBV19	few	TRBJ2-3	.	TGTGCCAGTAGTGAGGGGGGATACACAGATACGCAGTATTTT	CASSEGGYTDTQYF
TRBV18	many	TRBJ2-7	.	TGTGCCAGCTCACCTGTTGAGGATGGCTACGAGCAGTACTTC	CASSPVEDGYEQYF
TRBV7-3	few	TRBJ1-1	.	TGTGCCAGCAGCTTAAAGGGTGATTCCACTGAAGCTTTCTTT	CASSLKGDSTEAFF
TRBV2	many	TRBJ2-1	.	TGTGCCAGCAGGACCAGCGAGGGATTCAATGAGCAGTTCTTC	CASRTSEGFNEQFF
TRBV15	.	TRBJ1-1	.	TGTGCCACCAGCAGGACAAGTACTATGAACACTGAAGCTTTCTTT	CATSRTSTMNTEAFF
TRBV5-4	.	TRBJ1-2	.	TGTGCCAGCAGCCCCCAGACACAAGCTACCCGTATCTCCACCTTC	CASSPQTQATRISTF
TRBV9	.	TRBJ2-5	.	TGTGCCAGCAGCACTGGAAGCGGGCAAGAGACCCAGTACTTC	CASSTGSGQETQYF
TRBV30	many	TRBJ1-3	TRBD1	TGTGCCTGGAGTTACCACAGGGGAACTGGAAACACCATATATTTT	CAWSYHRGTGNTIYF
TRBV7-9	.	TRBJ2-7	.	TGTGCCAGTGACGGGGTCGGCCACGAGCAGTACTTC	CASDGVGHEQYF
TRBV2	many	TRBJ2-2	TRBD2	TGTGCCAGCTGGGAGACTAGCGGGTACACCGGGGAGCTGTTTTTT	CASWETSGYTGELFF
TRBV25-1	.	TRBJ1-4	.	TGTGCCAGCAGTGATTGGGGTGGGGTGGATGAAAAACTGTTTTTT	CASSDWGGVDEKLFF
TRBV20-1	.	TRBJ2-6	.	TGCAGTTCCGGTTCCTCTGGGGCCAACGTCCTGACTTTC	CSSGSSGANVLTF
TRBV3-1	many	TRBJ1-1	.	TGTGCCAGCAGCCGAAACAAGGACACTGAAGCTTTCTTT	CASSRNKDTEAFF
TRBV2	many	TRBJ2-1	TRBD1	TGTGCCAGCAGTATTACAGGGGATGAGCAGTTCTTC	CASSITGDEQFF
TRBV7-2	.	TRBJ1-3	.	TGTGCCAGCAGCTTATTTCTGAGTCGTGGAAACACCATATATTTT	CASSLFLSRGNTIYF
TRBV5-1	many	TRBJ1-1	.	TGCGCCAGCAGCTTGGCGCAGGACACTGAAGCTTTCTTT	CASSLAQDTEAFF